These T cell receptor beta chains were read from a single sample in a study of T cells in Graves' hyperthyroidism and ophthalmopathy. MiXCR, applied by TCRdb to the multiplex PCR reads, yields one record per CDR3 protein. The sample includes about 500,000 distinct CDR3 sequences, roughly a sixth seen only once; the top ten take approximately 16%. The sample was blood. The receptors here all came from a woman younger than 35 with Graves' ophthalmopathy. Both conserved end residues are part of each CDR3. A D gene is named only where the DNA matches it firmly. Clone size is stated in some rows and not others, as once, few, many or a class when expanded.

v_call d_call cdr3_length clone_size cdr3_aa
TRBV7-2 NA 11 many CASGAGDGYTF
TRBV6-2/TRBV6-3 NA 13 many CASSYGLYNEQFF
TRBV20-1 NA 14 once CSATRDATNEKLLF
TRBV10-3 NA 12 NA CAAVSSYNEQFF
TRBV14 TRBD2 15 NA CASSQDSGRIETQYF
TRBV3-1 TRBD1 14 NA CASSQDRGPEAQYF
TRBV3-1 TRBD1 14 many CASSGGQVISTQYF
TRBV5-5 NA 13 NA CASSLELIGQRFF
TRBV28 NA 12 NA CASVTGTGELFF
TRBV10-3 TRBD1 15 many CAISVDRGRPDTQYF
TRBV20-1 TRBD2 15 many CSASSGGAGADTQYF
TRBV27 NA 16 many CASSLQGARGGNEQFF
TRBV15 TRBD1 17 few CATSRDPAGGSTGELFF
TRBV19 NA 12 few CASSDPNQPQHF
TRBV9 NA 15 few CASSPKAGRNTEAFF
TRBV30 NA 13 many CAWKGVEYTEAFF
TRBV6-1 TRBD1 14 few CASTRDRVYNEQFF
TRBV7-9 TRBD1 17 many CASSSIRGRGAPDTQYF
TRBV7-9 TRBD1 15 few CASSLATGATTEAFF
TRBV10-3 NA 14 few CAISDREGNTEAFF
TRBV28 NA 15 NA CASSHDSRSGNTIYF
TRBV10-3 TRBD2 16 few CAISGLERPGPREQYF
TRBV9 NA 17 NA CASSPGWGNPATDTQYF
TRBV2 TRBD1 15 many CASSDAGQGAEGYTF
TRBV6-2/TRBV6-3 TRBD2 13 many CASVRGRAGEQYF
TRBV7-8 NA 15 many CASSQGRGGSYEQYF
TRBV7-9 TRBD1 17 few CASSPGQGGVANTEAFF
TRBV19 NA 14 NA CASTRETSYNEQFF
TRBV30 NA 14 many CAWSERLAKNIQYF
TRBV30 NA 13 many CAWSVLGGSEQYF
TRBV3-1 TRBD2 13 many CASVAGGTDTQYF
TRBV20-1 TRBD2 14 few CSALTLAGLNEQFF
TRBV7-9 NA 12 NA CASSLAEAGYTF
TRBV20-1 TRBD2 16 many CSAREPRGGRGSEQYF
TRBV11-2 NA 13 many CASSLGADYEQYF
TRBV18 NA 15 few CASSPPSGRPYGYTF
TRBV29-1 NA 11 few CSVAGNNEQFF
TRBV28 NA 15 NA CASSRPRGSGEKLFF
TRBV10-3 NA 12 NA CAISALGDEQYF
TRBV27 NA 14 many CASSFSPGANVLTF
TRBV19 TRBD2 21 NA CASSIVGLGGRRAASYNEQFF
TRBV7-9 NA 13 many CASVDSTSYEQYF
TRBV28 TRBD1 13 once CASNRGLNYGYTF
TRBV5-1 TRBD2 15 many CASSLTSGPTGELFF
TRBV5-4 TRBD1 14 NA CASSSKTGSTEAFF